Presented here are 31 T cell receptor beta chains from one specimen sequenced in a study of blood T cell repertoires in COVID-19. Here immunoSEQ multiplex PCR was the method, and the copy in TCRdb shows in-frame clones only, minus some. Of approximately 120,000 clones listed, approximately 90% are singletons. The material sequenced was peripheral blood. The source is a human donor in a cohort sampled during active COVID-19.

The rearrangement uses TRBV11-2 and TRBJ2-3, with a weak D call TRBD1 (5 bases). Looked up from germline, CDR1 is SGHAT and CDR2 is FQNNGV. The CDR3 length is 17 residues. V lost 5 bases and J lost 0, with 18 bases in between. The CDR3 DNA reads as TGTGCCAGCAGCCAAAATGGGGCGGCGCACAGCACAGATACGCAGTATTTT. It translates to CASSQNGAAHSTDTQYF.

This chain links TRBV7-2 with TRBJ2-5; D is possibly TRBD1 (6 bases). The ends were cut back, 5 bases at V and 0 bases at J, with 13 bases in the middle. This CDR3 contains 15 residues. CDR1 and CDR2 from the germline V gene are SGHTA and FQGNSA. CDR3 region: CASSTVQGYQETQYF. The CDR3 coding sequence is TGTGCCAGCAGCACGGTCCAGGGGTACCAAGAGACCCAGTACTTC.

The CDR3 is CASSQEDQGGRNQPQHF. In DNA form, the CDR3 reads TGCGCCAGCAGCCAAGAGGATCAGGGCGGGAGGAATCAGCCCCAGCATTTT. This chain joins TRBV4-1 and TRBJ1-5, with D maybe TRBD1 (5 bases). Trimming removed 0 bases from V and 4 bases from J, with 16 bases in between. The CDR3 sequence is 17 residues long. Germline loops: CDR1 MGHRA, CDR2 YSYEKL.

The CDR3 sequence is CASKKREGLNEQFF. The CDR3 DNA is TGTGCCAGCAAAAAGCGGGAGGGCCTGAATGAGCAGTTCTTC. The chain has TRBV7-9 and TRBJ2-1, with 10 bases identical to TRBD2. This CDR3 has 14 amino acids. V gave up 7 bases and J gave up 7 bases; unmatched junction bases: 7. In germline, CDR1 is SEHNR, CDR2 FQNEAQ (reference sequence).

The chain links TRBV4-3 to TRBJ1-1; the D gene is possibly TRBD1 (6 bases). The germline V gene encodes CDR1 LGHNA and CDR2 YSLEER. The CDR3 runs 16 residues. Trimming stripped 3 bases from V and 2 bases from J, with 16 bases between. The CDR3 protein is CASSHAPGQRNTEAFF. In DNA, the CDR3 is TGCGCCAGCAGCCATGCACCCGGACAGCGTAACACTGAAGCTTTCTTT.

The rearrangement uses TRBV11-2 and TRBJ2-7; D is possibly TRBD1 (6 bases). V lost 5 bases, J lost 4 bases, and 18 bases lay in between. This CDR3 is 15 amino acids long. CDR1 SGHAT and CDR2 FQNNGV come from the germline V gene. CDR3 region: CASSLRIWGPYEQYF. As DNA, the CDR3 is TGTGCCAGCAGCCTTAGGATCTGGGGGCCGTACGAGCAGTACTTC.

This clone was observed once. The gene calls are TRBV20-1 and TRBJ2-1; a possible D gene is TRBD1 (6 bases). The germline V and J ends were trimmed by 3 bases and 3 bases, with 12 bases remaining between them. The CDR3 has 14 amino acids. Germline assignment: CDR1 DFQATT and CDR2 SNEGSKA (reference sequence). DNA for the CDR3: TGCAGTGCTAGTGGGGGCAGGTACTACAATGAGCAGTTCTTC. Residues: CSASGGRYYNEQFF.

This chain joins TRBV10-3 and TRBJ2-1, with D hard to call. With 4 bases removed from V and 6 bases from J, the gap between germline ends came to 4 bases. The CDR3 consists of 11 residues. Germline V gene data show CDR1 as ENHRY and CDR2 as SYGVKD. The CDR3 loop is CAISGSNEQFF. In nucleotides, the CDR3 is TGTGCCATCAGTGGGAGCAATGAGCAGTTCTTC.

The chain uses TRBV5-1 and TRBJ2-3; D gene uncertain. This CDR3 comprises 13 residues. The germline V and J ends were trimmed by 4 bases and 5 bases, with 11 bases remaining between them. Germline V gene lookup returns CDR1 SGHRS and CDR2 YFSETQ. The CDR3 reads CASSRYYKDTQYF. In DNA form, the CDR3 reads TGCGCCAGCAGCCGATACTATAAAGATACGCAGTATTTT.

This rearrangement joins TRBV12-5 to TRBJ2-7, with a possible D match to TRBD2 (6 bases). CDR3 size: 12 residues. With 6 bases removed from V and 6 bases from J, the gap between germline ends came to 12 bases. Germline CDR1 reads LGHNT; CDR2 reads FRNRAP. The CDR3 spells CASGEGGSEQYF. The DNA for the CDR3 is TGTGCTAGTGGGGAGGGTGGAAGCGAGCAGTACTTC.

V gene TRBV7-3 combines with J gene TRBJ2-3, with D perhaps TRBD1 (5 bases). With 2 bases removed from V and 3 bases from J, the gap between germline ends came to 9 bases. This CDR3 has 14 amino acids. CDR1 SGHTA and CDR2 FQGTGA come from the germline V gene. CDR3 DNA sequence: TGTGCCAGCAGCTTATTTTCAGGGACAGATACGCAGTATTTT. Translated: CASSLFSGTDTQYF.

This chain connects TRBV12-3 or TRBV12-4 to TRBJ1-1; unclear D gene. This CDR3 comprises 11 residues. V was clipped by 5 bases and J by 11 bases, with 12 bases between them. CDR3 in amino acids: CASSLGVSAFF. CDR3 in DNA: TGTGCCAGCAGTCTAGGTGTTTCGGCTTTCTTT.

This sequence joins TRBV7-9 and TRBJ1-1, with D possibly matching TRBD1 (6 bases). The CDR3 spans 16 residues. The V gene's germline CDR1 is SEHNR and CDR2 FQNEAQ (reference sequence). V was clipped by 5 bases and J by 6 bases, with 22 bases between them. The CDR3 DNA sequence: TGTGCCAGCAGCCTTCCCGAGGGAAGGGGGGGGGCTGAAGCTTTCTTT. This codes for CASSLPEGRGGAEAFF.

The rearrangement links TRBV5-3 to TRBJ1-3, with D perhaps matching TRBD1 (6 bases). TRBV5-3 is assigned to the ORF class and has an uncertain function. V was pared by 0 bases and J by 2 bases, with 9 bases between. The CDR3 totals 15 residues. The DNA for the CDR3 is TGTGCCAGAAGCTTGGTGTCAGGGGCTGGAAACACCATATATTTT. Amino acid sequence: CARSLVSGAGNTIYF.

This rearrangement joins TRBV5-8 to TRBJ1-6, with D hard to call. Trimming stripped 0 bases from V and 9 bases from J, with 13 bases between. Germline loops: CDR1 SGHTS, CDR2 YDEGEE. CDR3 length: 15 residues. The CDR3 sequence: CASSLVEVPFSPLHF. The CDR3 coding sequence is TGTGCCAGCAGCTTGGTGGAGGTACCGTTTTCACCCCTCCACTTT.

This chain connects TRBV19 to TRBJ1-5; D gene unclear. The V end lost 4 bases, the J end lost 0 bases, and 4 bases lay between the germline ends. CDR1 is LNHDA, CDR2 SQIVND, per germline (reference sequence). CDR3 size: 13 residues. The CDR3 nucleotides are TGTGCCAGTAGTAAAGCTAGCAATCAGCCCCAGCATTTT. Encoded protein: CASSKASNQPQHF.

The V call is TRBV7-2, the J call TRBJ2-1; possibly TRBD2 for D (5 bases). The CDR3 runs to 16 residues. V was pared by 2 bases and J by 0 bases, with 11 bases between. Germline V gives CDR1 SGHTA, CDR2 FQGNSA. CDR3 DNA sequence: TGTGCCAGCAGCTTAAGGCGGGCCAGCTCCTACAATGAGCAGTTCTTC. The encoded protein is CASSLRRASSYNEQFF.

V usage is TRBV28 and J usage is TRBJ2-3; tentatively, D is TRBD2 (5 bases). Germline V CDR1 and CDR2: MDHEN, SYDVKM. The CDR3 loop spans 13 amino acids. V was trimmed by 5 bases and J by 5 bases, leaving 11 bases between them. Here the CDR3 reads CASSLAVEDTQYF. The CDR3 DNA reads TGTGCCAGCAGTCTAGCCGTTGAAGATACGCAGTATTTT.

The chain joins TRBV19 to TRBJ2-7, with D possibly being TRBD1 (6 bases). This CDR3 is 14 amino acids long. V lost 3 bases, J lost 9 bases, and 18 bases lay in between. Germline loops: CDR1 LNHDA, CDR2 SQIVND (reference sequence). The DNA of the CDR3 is TGTGCCAGTAGTATGGACAGCCTGTGGTTCGGGCAGTACTTC. Residues: CASSMDSLWFGQYF.

The chain joins TRBV27 to TRBJ1-2, with TRBD1 matching 7 bases. J gave up 4 bases and V 8 bases, and 1 base lay outside the gene matches. This CDR3 has 11 residues. From germline, CDR1 is MNHEY and CDR2 SMNVEV (reference sequence). The CDR3 DNA reads TGTGCCAGCGGGACAGCCTATGGCTACACCTTC. The encoded protein is CASGTAYGYTF.

The V gene is TRBV3-1 (or the pseudogene TRBV3-2), the J gene TRBJ2-3; D unclear. Trimming removed 2 bases at V and 9 bases at J, with 12 bases between. CDR1 LGHDT and CDR2 YNNKEL come from the germline V gene (reference sequence). CDR3 length equals 13 residues. CDR3 sequence reads: CASSQYRSKTQYF. The CDR3 DNA reads as TGTGCCAGCAGCCAATACCGGTCTAAAACGCAGTATTTT.

This clone was recorded once. This chain connects TRBV7-3 to TRBJ2-1; 9 nucleotides align to TRBD2. CDR1 SGHTA and CDR2 FQGTGA come from the germline V gene. Losses at the gene ends were 5 bases for V and 2 bases for J; bases not matched to a gene: 7. This CDR3 contains 16 residues. CDR3 amino acids: CASSAKREETYNEQFF. CDR3 nucleotides: TGTGCCAGCAGCGCTAAGCGGGAGGAGACCTACAATGAGCAGTTCTTC. Variable domain in full (rest from reference TRBV7-3 and TRBJ2-1): GAGVSQTPSNKVTEKGKYVELRCDPISGHTALYWYRQSLGQGPEFLIYFQGTGAADDSGLPNDRFFAVRPEGSVSTLKIQRTERGDSAVYLCASSAKREETYNEQFFGPGTRLTVL.

The chain joins TRBV27 to TRBJ2-5, with a possible D match to TRBD1 (6 bases). CDR1 and CDR2 from the germline V gene are MNHEY and SMNVEV (reference sequence). The CDR3 sequence is 15 residues long. Trimming took 5 bases from V and 2 from J, leaving 15 bases between them. The CDR3 reads CASSRTGQRQETQYF. CDR3 DNA sequence: TGTGCCAGCAGTAGAACAGGACAGAGACAAGAGACCCAGTACTTC.

This sequence joins TRBV5-1 and TRBJ1-4; TRBD1 matches at 8 bases. The CDR3 extends over 14 amino acids. V was pared by 0 bases and J by 8 bases, with 3 bases of the junction left unmatched. In germline, CDR1 is SGHRS, CDR2 YFSETQ. CDR3 loop: CASSLGQGREKLFF. Here the CDR3 DNA reads TGCGCCAGCAGCTTGGGACAGGGGAGGGAAAAACTGTTTTTT.

The chain combines TRBV7-2 with TRBJ2-5; TRBD1 is a possible D gene (5 bases). CDR1 is SGHTA and CDR2 is FQGNSA in the germline V gene. V shed 5 bases and J shed 5 bases, with 18 bases lying between them. The CDR3 runs to 15 residues. The CDR3 reads CASSRQKGWYETQYF. CDR3 nucleotides: TGTGCCAGCAGCCGCCAGAAGGGGTGGTACGAGACCCAGTACTTC.

The rearrangement links TRBV6-4 to TRBJ1-2, with 9 bases lining up with TRBD1. CDR3 length: 14 residues. Germline CDR1 is MRHNA and CDR2 is SNTAGT. Germline trimming cut 6 bases from V and 4 bases from J; bases unmatched to any gene: 6. For the CDR3, the DNA is TGTGCCAGCAGACAGGGGGCCGGGGCCTATGGCTACACCTTC. Translation: CASRQGAGAYGYTF.

V usage is TRBV27 and J usage is TRBJ2-1; 14 nucleotides agree with TRBD2. The CDR3 covers 20 residues. V shed 3 bases and J 4 bases; nucleotides not matched to a gene: 14. Germline values: CDR1 MNHEY, CDR2 SMNVEV (reference sequence). In nucleotides, the CDR3 is TGTGCCAGCAGTTTTCAGGGCAGACTAGCGGGAGGGCCGGATTACAATGAGCAGTTCTTC. This translates into CASSFQGRLAGGPDYNEQFF.

The rearrangement joins TRBV14 to TRBJ2-7, with D uncertain. Germline CDR1 is SGHDN and CDR2 is FVKESK. The CDR3 extends over 16 amino acids. V shed 6 bases and J shed 6 bases, with 24 bases lying between them. In DNA form, the CDR3 reads TGTGCCAGCAGGACTTTGAGCGCCAATCACCTCGGCGAGCAGTACTTC. Translating it yields CASRTLSANHLGEQYF.

The sample holds a few counts of this clone. The CDR3 here is CASSLGQNQPQHF. The CDR3 bases are TGCGCCAGCAGCTTGGGACAGAATCAGCCCCAGCATTTT. The gene calls are TRBV5-1 and TRBJ1-5; tentatively, D is TRBD1 (5 bases). Trimming took 0 bases from V and 4 from J, leaving 5 bases between them. Looked up from germline, CDR1 is SGHRS and CDR2 is YFSETQ. The CDR3 contains 13 residues.

This clone was picked up one time. This chain uses TRBV7-6 with TRBJ2-1; maybe TRBD2 (6 bases). Germline CDR1 and CDR2: SGHVS and FNYEAQ. Trimming took off 0 bases at V and 6 bases at J, with 15 bases between the two ends. CDR3 length: 16 residues. CDR3 bases: TGTGCCAGCAGCTTAGCACTTGTCGGGAGATCCAATGAGCAGTTCTTC. Translating it yields CASSLALVGRSNEQFF.

This clone was seen once. The chain carries TRBV7-9 and TRBJ1-4; perhaps TRBD1 as D (6 bases). Germline CDR1 is SEHNR and CDR2 is FQNEAQ (reference sequence). CDR3 length: 16 residues. Trimming stripped 0 bases from V and 8 bases from J, with 16 bases between. This chain's CDR3 is CASSLALGGVREKLFF. As DNA, the CDR3 is TGTGCCAGCAGCTTAGCTTTAGGGGGGGTTCGCGAAAAACTGTTTTTT.